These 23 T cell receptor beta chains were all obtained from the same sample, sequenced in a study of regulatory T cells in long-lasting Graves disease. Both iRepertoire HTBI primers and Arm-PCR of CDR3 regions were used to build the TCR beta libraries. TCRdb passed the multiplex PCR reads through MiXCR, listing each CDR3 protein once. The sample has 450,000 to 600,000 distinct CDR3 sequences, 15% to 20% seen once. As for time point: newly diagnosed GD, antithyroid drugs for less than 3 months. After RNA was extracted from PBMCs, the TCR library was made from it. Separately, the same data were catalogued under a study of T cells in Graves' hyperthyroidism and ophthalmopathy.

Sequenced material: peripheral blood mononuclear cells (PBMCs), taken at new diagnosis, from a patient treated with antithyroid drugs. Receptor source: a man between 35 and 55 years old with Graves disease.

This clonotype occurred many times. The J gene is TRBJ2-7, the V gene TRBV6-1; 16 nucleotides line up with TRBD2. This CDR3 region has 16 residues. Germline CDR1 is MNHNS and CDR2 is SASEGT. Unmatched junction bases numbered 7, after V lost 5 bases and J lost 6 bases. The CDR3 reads CASSPGTSGRASEQYF. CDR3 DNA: TGTGCCAGCAGTCCCGGGACTAGCGGGAGGGCCTCCGAGCAGTACTTC.

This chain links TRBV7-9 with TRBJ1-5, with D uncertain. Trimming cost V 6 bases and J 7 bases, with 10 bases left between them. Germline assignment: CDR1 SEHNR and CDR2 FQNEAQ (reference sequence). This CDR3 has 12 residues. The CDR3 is CASSGKKQPQHF. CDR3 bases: TGTGCCAGCAGTGGGAAGAAACAGCCCCAGCATTTT. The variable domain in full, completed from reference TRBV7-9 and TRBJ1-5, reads DTGVSQNPRHKITKRGQNVTFRCDPISEHNRLYWYRQTLGQGPEFLTYFQNEAQLEKSRLLSDRFSAERPKGSFSTLEIQRTEQGDSAMYLCASSGKKQPQHFGDGTRLSIL.

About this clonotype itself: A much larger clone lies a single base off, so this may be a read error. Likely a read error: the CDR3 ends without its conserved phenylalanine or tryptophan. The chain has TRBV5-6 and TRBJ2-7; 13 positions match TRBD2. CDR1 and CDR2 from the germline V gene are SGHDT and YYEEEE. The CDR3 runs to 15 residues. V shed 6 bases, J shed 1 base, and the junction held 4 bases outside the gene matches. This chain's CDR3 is CASNLLAGGSYEQYL. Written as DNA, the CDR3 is TGTGCCAGCAACCTACTAGCGGGAGGGTCCTACGAGCAGTACCTC.

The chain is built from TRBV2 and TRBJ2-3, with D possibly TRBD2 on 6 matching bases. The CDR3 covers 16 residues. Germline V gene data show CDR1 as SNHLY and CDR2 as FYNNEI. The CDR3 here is CASPRRGARNTDTQYF. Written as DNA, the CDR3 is TGTGCTTCACCCAGGAGGGGAGCGAGAAACACAGATACGCAGTATTTT.

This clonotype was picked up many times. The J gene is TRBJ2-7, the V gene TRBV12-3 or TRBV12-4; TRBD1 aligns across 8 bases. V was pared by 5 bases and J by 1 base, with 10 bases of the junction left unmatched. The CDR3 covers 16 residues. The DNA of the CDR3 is TGTGCCAGCAGTCCCGGGACAGGTCCACCATCCTACGAGCAGTACTTC. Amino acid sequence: CASSPGTGPPSYEQYF.

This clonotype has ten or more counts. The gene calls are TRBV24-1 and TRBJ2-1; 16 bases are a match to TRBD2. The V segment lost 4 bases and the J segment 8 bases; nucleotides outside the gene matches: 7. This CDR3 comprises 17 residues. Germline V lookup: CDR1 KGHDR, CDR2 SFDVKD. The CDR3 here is CATSEYGTSGRAHEQFF. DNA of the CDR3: TGTGCCACCAGTGAATACGGGACTAGCGGGAGGGCCCATGAGCAGTTCTTC.

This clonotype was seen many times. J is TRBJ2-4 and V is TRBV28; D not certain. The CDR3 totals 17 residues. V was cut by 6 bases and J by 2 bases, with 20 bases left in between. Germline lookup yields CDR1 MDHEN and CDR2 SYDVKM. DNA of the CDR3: TGTGCCAGCAGCCATACCCTCGCCCAGGAAACCAAAAACATTCAGTACTTC. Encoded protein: CASSHTLAQETKNIQYF.

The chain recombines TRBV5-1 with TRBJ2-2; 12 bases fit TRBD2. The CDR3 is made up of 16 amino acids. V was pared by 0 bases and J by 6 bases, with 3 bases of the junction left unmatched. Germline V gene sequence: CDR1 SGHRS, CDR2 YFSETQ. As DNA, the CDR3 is TGCGCCAGCAGCTTGGGGACTAGCGGGAAAGCCGGGGAGCTGTTTTTT. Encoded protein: CASSLGTSGKAGELFF.

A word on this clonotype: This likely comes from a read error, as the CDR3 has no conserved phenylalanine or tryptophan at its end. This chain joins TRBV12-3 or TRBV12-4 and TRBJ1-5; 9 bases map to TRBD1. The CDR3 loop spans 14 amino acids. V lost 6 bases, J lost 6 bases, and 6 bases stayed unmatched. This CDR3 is CASRYRGLGQPQHV. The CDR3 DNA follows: TGTGCCAGCAGATACAGGGGGCTGGGTCAGCCCCAGCATGTT.

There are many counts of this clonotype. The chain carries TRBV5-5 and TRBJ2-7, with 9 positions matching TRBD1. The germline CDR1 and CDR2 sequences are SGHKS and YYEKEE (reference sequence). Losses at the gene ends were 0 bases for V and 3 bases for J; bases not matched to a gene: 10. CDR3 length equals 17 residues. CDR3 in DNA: TGTGCCAGCAGCTTGGACAGGGGGCGCGCCATTATCTACGAGCAGTACTTC. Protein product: CASSLDRGRAIIYEQYF.

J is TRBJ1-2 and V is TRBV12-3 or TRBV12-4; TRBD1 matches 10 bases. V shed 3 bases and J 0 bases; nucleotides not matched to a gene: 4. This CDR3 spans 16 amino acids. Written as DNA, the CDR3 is TGTGCCAGCAGTTTGATCGGGACAGGGGCTAACTATGGCTACACCTTC. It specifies CASSLIGTGANYGYTF.

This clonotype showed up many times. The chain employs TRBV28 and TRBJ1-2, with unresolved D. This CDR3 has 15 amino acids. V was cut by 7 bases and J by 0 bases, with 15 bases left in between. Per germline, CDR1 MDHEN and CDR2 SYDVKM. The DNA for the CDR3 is TGTGCCAGCACCCCGTCCGGGGTCACTAACTATGGCTACACCTTC. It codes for CASTPSGVTNYGYTF.

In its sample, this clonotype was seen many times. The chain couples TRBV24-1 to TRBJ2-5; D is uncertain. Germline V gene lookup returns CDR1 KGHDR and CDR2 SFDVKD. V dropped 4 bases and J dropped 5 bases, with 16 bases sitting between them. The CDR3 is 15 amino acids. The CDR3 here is CATSEWAQGWETQYF. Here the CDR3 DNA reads TGTGCCACCAGTGAATGGGCCCAAGGATGGGAGACCCAGTACTTC.

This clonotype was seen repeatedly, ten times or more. The CDR3 sequence is CASSEADVPGTAKNIQYF. The CDR3, as DNA: TGTGCCAGCAGTGAAGCTGACGTACCTGGGACAGCCAAAAACATTCAGTACTTC. This chain connects TRBV2 to TRBJ2-4; D may be TRBD1 or TRBD2 (5 bases each). V was shortened by 0 bases and J by 0 bases, with 15 bases between the two germline ends. The CDR3 runs to 18 residues. Looked up from germline, CDR1 is SNHLY and CDR2 is FYNNEI.

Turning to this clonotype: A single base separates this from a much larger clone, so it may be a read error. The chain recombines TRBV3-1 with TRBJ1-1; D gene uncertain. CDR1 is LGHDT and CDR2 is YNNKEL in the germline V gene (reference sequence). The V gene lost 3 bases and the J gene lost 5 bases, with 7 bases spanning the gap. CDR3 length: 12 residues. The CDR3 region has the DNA TGTGCCAGCAGCCAGAGGAGTACTGAAGCTTTCTTT. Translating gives CASSQRSTEAFF.

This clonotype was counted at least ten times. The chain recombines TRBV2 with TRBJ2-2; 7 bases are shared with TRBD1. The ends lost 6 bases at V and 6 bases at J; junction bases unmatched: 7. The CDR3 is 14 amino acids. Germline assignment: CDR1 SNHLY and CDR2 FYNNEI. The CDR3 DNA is TGTGCCAGCAGCTCATCACAGGGGTCCGGGGAGCTGTTTTTT. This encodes CASSSSQGSGELFF.

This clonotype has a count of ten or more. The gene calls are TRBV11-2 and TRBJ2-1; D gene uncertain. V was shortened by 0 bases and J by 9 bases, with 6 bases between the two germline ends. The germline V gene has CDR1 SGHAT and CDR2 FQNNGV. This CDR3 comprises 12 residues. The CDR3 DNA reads TGTGCCAGCAGCTTAGATCTTTTTGAGCAGTTCTTC. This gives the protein CASSLDLFEQFF.

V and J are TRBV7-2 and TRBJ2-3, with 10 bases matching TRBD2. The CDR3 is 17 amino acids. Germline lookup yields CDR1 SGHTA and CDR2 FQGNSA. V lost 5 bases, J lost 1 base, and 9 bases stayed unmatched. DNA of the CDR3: TGTGCCAGCAGCCTAAGAAGGACTAGCGGTCGCACAGATACGCAGTATTTT. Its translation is CASSLRRTSGRTDTQYF.

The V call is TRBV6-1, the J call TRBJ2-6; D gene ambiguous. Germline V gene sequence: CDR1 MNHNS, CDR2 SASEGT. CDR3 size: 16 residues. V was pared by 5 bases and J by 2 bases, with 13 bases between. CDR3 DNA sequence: TGTGCCAGCAGTACGAAGTACAGAACTGGGGCCAACGTCCTGACTTTC. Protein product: CASSTKYRTGANVLTF.

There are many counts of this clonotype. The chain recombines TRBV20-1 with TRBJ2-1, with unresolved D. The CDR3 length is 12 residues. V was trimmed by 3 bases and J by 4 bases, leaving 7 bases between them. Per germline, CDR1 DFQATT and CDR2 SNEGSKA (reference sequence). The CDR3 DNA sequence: TGCAGTGCTAGTGTCAAGTACAATGAGCAGTTCTTC. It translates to CSASVKYNEQFF.

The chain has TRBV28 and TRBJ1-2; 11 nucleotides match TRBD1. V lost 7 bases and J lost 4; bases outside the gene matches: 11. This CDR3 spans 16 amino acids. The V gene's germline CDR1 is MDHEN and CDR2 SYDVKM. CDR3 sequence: CASKELDRGLGYGYTF. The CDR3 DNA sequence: TGTGCCAGCAAAGAACTGGACAGGGGGCTGGGCTATGGCTACACCTTC.

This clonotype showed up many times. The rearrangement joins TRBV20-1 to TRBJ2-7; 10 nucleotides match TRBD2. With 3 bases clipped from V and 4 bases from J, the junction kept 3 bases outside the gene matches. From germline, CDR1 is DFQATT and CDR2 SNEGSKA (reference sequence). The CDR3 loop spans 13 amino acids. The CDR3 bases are TGCAGTGCTAGGGGGACTAGCGTATACGAGCAGTACTTC. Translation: CSARGTSVYEQYF.

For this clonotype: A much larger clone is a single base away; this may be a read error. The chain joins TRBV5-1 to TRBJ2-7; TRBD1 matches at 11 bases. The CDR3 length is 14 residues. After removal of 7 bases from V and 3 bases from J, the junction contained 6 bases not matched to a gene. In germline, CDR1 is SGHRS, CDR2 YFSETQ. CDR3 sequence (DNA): TGCGCCAGCGGCCGGGACAGGGGGGTCTACGAGCAGTACTTC. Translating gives CASGRDRGVYEQYF. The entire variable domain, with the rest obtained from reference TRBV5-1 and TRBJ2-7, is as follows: KAGVTQTPRYLIKTRGQQVTLSCSPISGHRSVSWYQQTPGQGLQFLFEYFSETQRNKGNFPGRFSGRQFSNSRSEMNVSTLELGDSALYLCASGRDRGVYEQYFGPGTRLTVT.